This T cell receptor (beta chain) is from a study of T cells in Graves' hyperthyroidism and ophthalmopathy. Amplification yielded TCR beta CDR3 regions, with RNA transcripts as the source. The TCR CDR3 was amplified in a first-round RT-PCR using the HTBI primer set. TCRdb redid the calling of the multiplex PCR reads with MiXCR, one entry per CDR3 protein. The sample contains approximately 610,000 distinct CDR3 sequences, approximately 15% of which appear only once. The study's findings and limits: Blood samples included most of the expanded thyroid clonotypes exceeding 0.001.

This CDR3 region has 14 residues. The V and J ends lost 1 base and 5 bases respectively, with 9 bases between them. Germline-derived CDR1 and CDR2 are LGHDT and YNNKEL (reference sequence). PBMCs were sourced from around 10 ml fresh peripheral blood. This clonotype appeared many times. No antigen is known for it. The source of this sequence is a woman aged 18 to 35 with Graves' hyperthyroidism. Source material: blood. This sequence joins TRBV3-1 and TRBJ1-5; D may be TRBD1 (5 bases). The CDR3 region is CASSQGGVDQPQHF. CDR3 DNA sequence: TGTGCCAGCAGCCAAGGAGGGGTCGATCAGCCCCAGCATTTT.